The rows below give T cell receptor beta chains drawn from one sample of a study of beta chain features in type 1 diabetes. Clones were sequenced by immunoSEQ multiplex PCR, and TCRdb holds only the in-frame ones, with some missing. The data show about 150,000 clones, about 50% seen once. The sequencing input was Tregs from blood. Every receptor here comes from a man between 18 and 29 years old in good health. The CDR3 runs from the conserved cysteine through the conserved F or W. Clone size appears in some rows only: once, few, many, or a class for an expanded clone.

>12|TRBJ1-1|few|TRBV6-1
CASGRDLDGAFF
>12|TRBJ1-1|NA|TRBV6-1
CASSGGGTEAFF
>15|TRBJ2-1|NA|TRBV4-2
CASTPSGGASGEQFF
>12|TRBJ2-2|few|TRBV7-7
CASSLSAGELFF
>13|TRBJ1-5|few|TRBV29-1
CSDPDSYNQPQHF
>17|TRBJ2-1|NA|TRBV4-2
CASSQDLSGRGYNEQFF
>14|TRBJ1-5|NA|TRBV6-6
CASSRGQGDQPQHF
>13|TRBJ2-1|NA|TRBV5-1
CASSPDTYNEQFF
>15|TRBJ1-1|NA|TRBV6-1
CASSEWLQPNTEAFF
>16|TRBJ2-7|NA|TRBV7-9
CASSPLGKAGSYEQYF
>15|TRBJ2-3|NA|TRBV4-2
CASSQGAQGTDTQYF
>15|TRBJ2-7|NA|TRBV28
CASSRRTAGWNEQYF